Detailed here is one T cell receptor (beta chain). The antigen is undetermined. These data are taken from a study of cytomegalovirus exposure and HLA in healthy donors. Study-level points and caveats: Within a later analysis, the majority of CMV-associated TCR beta chains appeared HLA-restricted.

Trimming removed 6 bases at V and 2 bases at J, with 17 bases between. Germline assignment: CDR1 MNHEY and CDR2 SVGAGI. This CDR3 comprises 15 residues. Primers included in the PCR were 60 Vbeta and 13 Jbeta primers. The method was immunoSEQ multiplex PCR; TCRdb's version includes in-frame clones alone and lacks a portion of them. In the table there are roughly 150,000 clones, more than 60% of which are singletons. This sequence originates from a man between 18 and 35 years old in good health and CMV-seropositive. Sequenced material: PBMCs. This chain links TRBV6-5 with TRBJ2-7; D might be TRBD2 (7 bases). CDR3 coding DNA: TGTGCCAGCAGCGGGGGCGGGGGCGTCCCCTACGAGCAGTACTTC. Residues: CASSGGGGVPYEQYF.